The clone carrying this T cell receptor (beta chain) was seen a few times. Trimming shortened V by 2 bases and J by 8 bases, and 9 bases separated the two germline ends. Germline CDR1 is SGHTA and CDR2 is FQGNSA. This CDR3 is built from 12 residues. The data derive from a study of Ad26.COV2.S vaccination and SARS-CoV-2 variants. This table comes from immunoSEQ multiplex PCR, and its TCRdb copy is limited to in-frame clones, with some not included. This sample has about 680,000 clones, with about 89% found just once. Treatment given: about 20 received Ad26.COV2.S at low or high dose, single or two shots; about 5 received placebo; per-sample allocation not given. It was on day 63 after the first vaccine or placebo injection that samples were taken.

The genes are TRBV7-2 and TRBJ1-2; no definite D call. The receptor was isolated from a person between 18 and 65 years old who received the Ad26.COV2.S COVID-19 vaccine or a placebo. The sample was peripheral blood, taken in a trial of Ad26.COV2.S vaccine versus placebo. The CDR3 DNA follows: TGTGCCAGCAGCTTATATGAGGGCGGCTACACCTTC. This translates into CASSLYEGGYTF.